The clone carrying this TCR beta chain appeared a few times. Its antigen is unidentified. A J-beta primer mix and a sample-barcoded 5' primer were used in a second PCR of roughly 6 to 12 cycles. A template-switch adaptor that had 12 random nucleotides put a tag on each cDNA molecule. TCRdb processed the 5' RACE reads anew with MiXCR; each CDR3 protein has one entry. The sample contains some 1.7 million distinct CDR3 sequences, about 30% of which appear only once. The ends were cut back, 3 bases at V and 0 bases at J, with 12 bases in the middle. CDR1 is DFQATT and CDR2 is SNEGSKA in the germline V gene (reference sequence). The CDR3 runs to 16 residues. The record originates from a study of blood T cells in healthy people across ages. Findings of the study overall: Diversity was higher, and naive CD4+ cells more numerous, in long-lived donors than in aged donors. Expanded clonotype changes were possibly confounded by unknown donor CMV status.

In each sample, at least 6.5 million PBMCs were isolated. Sequencing used blood. The origin of this receptor is a woman aged 25-40 years in good health. The V gene is TRBV20-1, the J gene TRBJ1-6; TRBD1 might be the D (5 bases). This CDR3 is CSARGRGTSYNSPLHF. CDR3 DNA sequence: TGCAGTGCTAGGGGCCGGGGGACCTCCTATAATTCACCCCTCCACTTT.